This T cell receptor beta chain originates from a study of blood T cell repertoires in COVID-19. Study in general: The study drew acute and convalescent COVID-19 samples from the United States, Italy and Spain.

This clone was counted a few times. Authors' analysis steps: Reference gene primers were amplified, and this amplification served to estimate nucleated cell counts. Generated by immunoSEQ multiplex PCR, the TCRdb table keeps only in-frame clones and is missing some. V, J and clone size were drawn from that table, and D and trimming were deduced from the DNA. The sample holds 150,000 to 200,000 clones; 86% are singletons and the top ten take roughly 3.4%. From germline, CDR1 is LNHDA and CDR2 SQIVND (reference sequence). With 7 bases clipped from V and 6 bases from J, the junction kept 8 bases outside the gene matches. The CDR3 totals 14 residues.

The chain couples TRBV19 to TRBJ1-4; 7 bases line up with TRBD1. Material: peripheral blood. This sequence originates from a man in his 70s with acute or convalescent COVID-19. In nucleotides, the CDR3 is TGTGCCAGTAACCGAGGGGGCAACGATGAAAAACTGTTTTTT. Its protein is CASNRGGNDEKLFF.